The 27 T cell receptor beta chains presented below share a single source sample, sequenced in a study of blood T cell repertoires in COVID-19. The data were produced by immunoSEQ multiplex PCR, yet TCRdb's version contains in-frame clones alone and is incomplete. The sample lists around 200,000 clones, around four fifths seen once, with 2.9% in the top ten. The sequenced sample was peripheral blood. These TCRs come from a man over 45 with active or convalescent COVID-19.

The chain links TRBV7-2 to TRBJ2-7, with a possible D match to TRBD1 (6 bases). The V end was cut by 5 bases, the J end by 2 bases, with 13 bases between. The CDR3 extends over 14 amino acids. Germline V gives CDR1 SGHTA, CDR2 FQGNSA. The DNA of the CDR3 is TGTGCCAGCAGCCCTAAGAGGACAGCCTACGAGCAGTACTTC. This sequence encodes CASSPKRTAYEQYF. Full variable domain (missing parts from reference TRBV7-2 and TRBJ2-7): GAGVSQSPSNKVTEKGKDVELRCDPISGHTALYWYRQSLGQGLEFLIYFQGNSAPDKSGLPSDRFSAERTGGSVSTLTIQRTQQEDSAVYLCASSPKRTAYEQYFGPGTRLTVT.

This chain joins TRBV2 and TRBJ1-5; 8 nucleotides line up with TRBD1. The J segment lost 9 bases and the V segment lost 6 bases, leaving 16 bases of the junction unmatched. This CDR3 has 16 amino acids. CDR1 and CDR2 (germline): SNHLY, FYNNEI. CDR3 in amino acids: CASSREGTGAQWPQHF. The CDR3 DNA sequence: TGTGCCAGCAGCAGAGAAGGGACAGGTGCCCAGTGGCCCCAGCATTTT.

This clone was observed a single time. The gene calls are TRBV7-2 and TRBJ1-2, with TRBD1 as a possible D gene (6 bases). With 1 base removed from V and 8 bases from J, the gap between germline ends came to 11 bases. CDR3 length: 13 residues. Germline-derived CDR1 and CDR2 are SGHTA and FQGNSA. CDR3 sequence (DNA): TGTGCCAGCAGCTTAGTACAGGGACGGGGCTACACCTTC. It specifies CASSLVQGRGYTF.

V is TRBV5-1 and J is TRBJ2-2; tentatively, D is TRBD1 (6 bases). The germline V gene encodes CDR1 SGHRS and CDR2 YFSETQ. Trimming removed 1 base at V and 1 base at J, with 8 bases between. The CDR3 is 15 amino acids. The CDR3 nucleotides are TGCGCCAGCAGCTTGCAGACAGGGAACACCGGGGAGCTGTTTTTT. Encoded protein: CASSLQTGNTGELFF.

This sequence joins TRBV9 and TRBJ1-2; 8 nucleotides match TRBD1. The ends lost 4 bases at V and 0 bases at J; junction bases unmatched: 5. CDR3 size: 15 residues. Per germline, CDR1 SGDLS and CDR2 YYNGEE. The chain's CDR3 is CASSPRTGPNYGYTF. In nucleotides, the CDR3 is TGTGCCAGCAGCCCTCGGACAGGGCCTAACTATGGCTACACCTTC.

The chain has TRBV5-1 and TRBJ1-4; 7 positions match TRBD1. With 5 bases clipped from V and 0 bases from J, the junction kept 13 bases outside the gene matches. This CDR3 has 18 residues. Germline CDR1 is SGHRS and CDR2 is YFSETQ. CDR3 nucleotide sequence: TGCGCCAGCAGTTTGATACGGGGGACAGATGCAACTAATGAAAAACTGTTTTTT. It yields the protein CASSLIRGTDATNEKLFF.

V is TRBV11-2 and J is TRBJ1-1; 9 nucleotides align to TRBD1. V was pared by 1 base and J by 5 bases, with 8 bases of the junction left unmatched. Per the germline V gene, CDR1 is SGHAT and CDR2 is FQNNGV. CDR3 length: 16 amino acids. The CDR3 protein is CASSLARDRDETEAFF. As DNA, the CDR3 is TGTGCCAGCAGCTTAGCCCGGGACAGGGATGAAACTGAAGCTTTCTTT.

The chain carries TRBV7-3 and TRBJ1-1, with D possibly TRBD1 on 5 matching bases. The germline gives CDR1 SGHTA, CDR2 FQGTGA. Trimming stripped 3 bases from V and 6 bases from J, with 11 bases between. The CDR3 runs 13 residues. In DNA, the CDR3 is TGTGCCAGCAGCTTTACTTACAGGTCTGAAGCTTTCTTT. This encodes CASSFTYRSEAFF.

The rearrangement joins TRBV30 to TRBJ2-3; TRBD1 or TRBD2 may be the D gene (6 bases each). Between the trimmed V and J ends, which lost 5 bases and 2 bases, there was a span of 17 bases. Germline-derived CDR1 and CDR2 are GTSNPN and SVGIG (reference sequence). The CDR3 is made up of 15 amino acids. The CDR3 DNA sequence: TGTGCCTGGGGGGGCGGGGACCGTTACACAGATACGCAGTATTTT. Protein sequence: CAWGGGDRYTDTQYF.

V and J are TRBV30 and TRBJ2-3, with 11 positions matching TRBD2. CDR1 and CDR2 (germline): GTSNPN, SVGIG (reference sequence). J lost 5 bases, V lost 2 bases, and 12 bases had no gene match. The CDR3 is made up of 17 amino acids. The CDR3 spells CAWSPKGSGGAGDTQYF. In nucleotides, the CDR3 is TGTGCCTGGAGTCCCAAGGGTAGCGGGGGGGCCGGAGATACGCAGTATTTT.

Concerning this clone: The junction departs from the called germline gene at one end, perhaps through a read error. CDR3 sequence reads: CASSRGTGCIF. CDR3 DNA sequence: TGTGCCAGCAGCCGAGGGACAGGCTGCATCTTC. The genes are TRBV7-9 and TRBJ1-2; 8 bases agree with TRBD1. The germline V gene has CDR1 SEHNR and CDR2 FQNEAQ (reference sequence). The CDR3 totals 11 residues.

V usage is TRBV28 and J usage is TRBJ2-1; possibly TRBD2 for D (5 bases). Germline V CDR1 and CDR2: MDHEN, SYDVKM. With 1 base removed from V and 6 bases from J, the gap between germline ends came to 7 bases. The CDR3 runs to 13 residues. The CDR3 DNA follows: TGTGCCAGCAGTTTATCCGGGGTCAATGAGCAGTTCTTC. Translating gives CASSLSGVNEQFF.

This chain connects TRBV5-5 to TRBJ2-1; TRBD2 matches at 12 bases. Unmatched junction bases numbered 4, after V lost 4 bases and J lost 2 bases. The CDR3 runs to 16 residues. Germline-derived CDR1 and CDR2 are SGHKS and YYEKEE (reference sequence). The CDR3 coding sequence is TGTGCCAGCAGCCCGGGACTAGCGGGCGCCTACAATGAGCAGTTCTTC. Its protein is CASSPGLAGAYNEQFF.

This chain connects TRBV18 to TRBJ1-1; 8 bases fit TRBD1. J was trimmed by 4 bases and V by 3 bases; bases with no gene match: 7. From germline, CDR1 is KGHSH and CDR2 LQKENI. This CDR3 has 15 residues. The chain's CDR3 is CASSPRTGRSTEAFF. DNA for the CDR3: TGTGCCAGCTCACCCCGGACAGGGCGAAGCACTGAAGCTTTCTTT.

CDR3 sequence: CASSLLPLADNEQFF. In DNA form, the CDR3 reads TGTGCCAGCAGCCTTCTCCCACTAGCGGACAATGAGCAGTTCTTC. The gene calls are TRBV27 and TRBJ2-1; 8 positions match TRBD2. This CDR3 spans 15 amino acids. With V trimmed by 6 bases and J by 5 bases, 9 bases remained unmatched. Per germline, CDR1 MNHEY and CDR2 SMNVEV (reference sequence).

V and J are TRBV7-3 and TRBJ1-1; unclear D gene. Germline loops: CDR1 SGHTA, CDR2 FQGTGA. Between the trimmed V and J ends, which lost 2 bases and 5 bases, there was a span of 9 bases. This CDR3 comprises 13 residues. The CDR3 loop is CASSLGMQTEAFF. The DNA of the CDR3 is TGTGCCAGCAGCTTAGGCATGCAGACTGAAGCTTTCTTT.

This clone has more than one count but fewer than ten. The chain recombines TRBV7-9 with TRBJ1-1; D gene ambiguous. Germline V gene lookup returns CDR1 SEHNR and CDR2 FQNEAQ (reference sequence). Deletions cut 2 bases from V and 4 bases from J, with 8 bases between. The CDR3 has 13 amino acids. This CDR3 is CASSLSVSTEAFF. CDR3 nucleotides: TGTGCCAGCAGCTTAAGCGTGAGCACTGAAGCTTTCTTT.

This chain joins TRBV6-2 or TRBV6-3 and TRBJ1-1; 7 bases map to TRBD1. CDR3 length equals 18 residues. The J segment lost 2 bases and the V segment lost 0 bases, leaving 12 bases of the junction unmatched. From germline, CDR1 is MNHEY and CDR2 SVGEGT. The chain's CDR3 is CASSYSIRQGRGNTEAFF. The CDR3, as DNA: TGTGCCAGCAGTTACTCGATTCGACAGGGCCGAGGAAACACTGAAGCTTTCTTT.

The rearrangement joins TRBV19 to TRBJ1-5; weak D call: TRBD1 (5 bases). The CDR3 consists of 13 residues. The V end lost 2 bases, the J end lost 4 bases, and 6 bases lay between the germline ends. Germline V gene sequence: CDR1 LNHDA, CDR2 SQIVND (reference sequence). The CDR3 sequence is CASSISGNQPQHF. The CDR3 DNA follows: TGTGCCAGTAGTATATCAGGGAATCAGCCCCAGCATTTT.

The chain combines TRBV6-5 with TRBJ1-4; D perhaps matches TRBD1 (5 bases). The CDR3 is 13 amino acids. Deletions cut 5 bases from V and 5 bases from J, with 9 bases between. Germline V gives CDR1 MNHEY, CDR2 SVGAGI. CDR3 residues: CASSNNRNEKLFF. In DNA, the CDR3 is TGTGCCAGCAGTAACAACAGGAATGAAAAACTGTTTTTT.

This clone was observed once. This chain connects TRBV3-1 (or the pseudogene TRBV3-2) to TRBJ1-2; D unresolved. The germline V gene encodes CDR1 LGHDT and CDR2 YNNKEL (reference sequence). This CDR3 comprises 16 residues. V dropped 2 bases and J dropped 1 base, with 14 bases sitting between them. This chain's CDR3 is CASSQRTLEGNYGYTF. The CDR3 DNA follows: TGTGCCAGCAGCCAAAGAACCCTGGAGGGTAACTATGGCTACACCTTC.

V gene TRBV10-1 combines with J gene TRBJ2-2, with D maybe TRBD1 (7 bases). V lost 3 bases to trimming and J lost 3 bases, with 11 bases between them. This CDR3 is 15 amino acids long. Germline-derived CDR1 and CDR2 are WNHNN and SYGVQD (reference sequence). CDR3 protein: CASSERRGDTGELFF. The CDR3 DNA reads TGCGCCAGCAGTGAACGCAGGGGGGACACCGGGGAGCTGTTTTTT.

The chain uses TRBV6-6 and TRBJ1-2, with 11 bases fitting TRBD1. Trimming took 6 bases from V and 4 from J; bases not matched to a gene: 10. Germline V CDR1 and CDR2: MNHNY, SVGAGI (reference sequence). This CDR3 spans 16 amino acids. The CDR3: CASRSRTGGYLYGYTF. CDR3 nucleotide sequence: TGTGCCAGCAGATCGCGGACAGGGGGCTATCTCTATGGCTACACCTTC.

This clone was seen a few times. This chain connects TRBV14 to TRBJ2-7; D might be TRBD1 (5 bases). Trimming took off 5 bases at V and 2 bases at J, with 10 bases between the two ends. CDR3 size: 13 residues. The germline CDR1 and CDR2 sequences are SGHDN and FVKESK. The CDR3: CASSWQGTYEQYF. The CDR3 DNA follows: TGTGCCAGCAGCTGGCAGGGTACCTACGAGCAGTACTTC.

This chain links TRBV18 with TRBJ1-1; 7 nucleotides agree with TRBD1. Per the germline V gene, CDR1 is KGHSH and CDR2 is LQKENI. V lost 1 base, J lost 4 bases, and 6 bases stayed unmatched. CDR3 length: 15 residues. CDR3 sequence: CASSPLQGGGTEAFF. CDR3 nucleotide sequence: TGTGCCAGCTCACCACTTCAGGGGGGCGGCACTGAAGCTTTCTTT.

V gene TRBV5-1 combines with J gene TRBJ1-4; 9 bases align to TRBD1. This CDR3 is built from 15 residues. V shed 0 bases and J 7 bases; nucleotides not matched to a gene: 4. The germline V gene encodes CDR1 SGHRS and CDR2 YFSETQ. CDR3 region: CASSLAGQGTEKLFF. The CDR3 DNA reads TGCGCCAGCAGCTTGGCGGGACAGGGTACTGAAAAACTGTTTTTT.

The chain couples TRBV6-5 to TRBJ1-2, with TRBD1 matching over 8 bases. The CDR3 contains 12 residues. The germline gives CDR1 MNHEY, CDR2 SVGAGI. V gave up 8 bases and J gave up 2 bases; unmatched junction bases: 1. CDR3 in DNA: TGTGCCAGCTACAGGGGGAACTATGGCTACACCTTC. Protein: CASYRGNYGYTF.